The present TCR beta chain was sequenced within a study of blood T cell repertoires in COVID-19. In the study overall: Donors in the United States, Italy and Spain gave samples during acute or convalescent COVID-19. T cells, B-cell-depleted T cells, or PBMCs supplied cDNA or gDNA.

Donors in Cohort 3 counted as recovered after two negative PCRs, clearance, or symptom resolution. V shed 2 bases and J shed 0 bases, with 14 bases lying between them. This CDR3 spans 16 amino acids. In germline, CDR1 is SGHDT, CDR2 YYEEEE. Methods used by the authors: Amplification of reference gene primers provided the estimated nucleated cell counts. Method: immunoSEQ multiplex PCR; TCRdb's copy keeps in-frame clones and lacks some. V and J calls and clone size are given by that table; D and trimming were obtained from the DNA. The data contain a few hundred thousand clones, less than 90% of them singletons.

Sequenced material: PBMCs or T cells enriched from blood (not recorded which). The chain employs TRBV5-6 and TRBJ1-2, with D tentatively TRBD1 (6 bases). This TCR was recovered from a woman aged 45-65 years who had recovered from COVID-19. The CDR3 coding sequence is TGTGCCAGCAGCTTTTGGCGGGGGGCCGCTAACTATGGCTACACCTTC. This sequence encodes CASSFWRGAANYGYTF.